Listed below are T cell receptor beta chains from one sample, sequenced in a study of Ad26.COV2.S vaccination and SARS-CoV-2 variants. Here immunoSEQ multiplex PCR was the method, and the copy in TCRdb shows in-frame clones only, minus some. Of about 320,000 clones detected, 70% to 90% appear once; the ten largest clones hold 1.9%. Sequenced here: peripheral blood, sampled in a trial of Ad26.COV2.S vaccine versus placebo. These receptors originate from a person between 18 and 59 years old who received the Ad26.COV2.S COVID-19 vaccine or a placebo. Both conserved end residues are part of each CDR3. The order of the fields is D gene, J gene, V gene, clone size, CDR3 DNA, CDR3 protein. A D gene is named only where the DNA matches it firmly. The size of a clone is reported for some rows only, either as once, few or many, or as a class for expanded clones.

. | TRBJ1-4 | TRBV30 | . | TGTGCCTGGAGTTCCGGGGGAGGGATCTCTGAAAAACTGTTTTTT | CAWSSGGGISEKLFF
. | TRBJ2-7 | TRBV30 | . | TGTGCCTGGGTCCGCTCGGGGGAGCAGTACTTC | CAWVRSGEQYF
. | TRBJ1-2 | TRBV11-2 | . | TGTGCCAGCAGCTTAATCCCGGGGCCGTCGGTCTATGGCTACACCTTC | CASSLIPGPSVYGYTF
. | TRBJ2-5 | TRBV9 | . | TGTGCCAGCAGCGGGCTCGCTGGGGAGACCCAGTACTTC | CASSGLAGETQYF
. | TRBJ1-1 | TRBV12-5 | . | TGTGCTAGTGGTTTGGACGGACAGAACACTGAAGCTTTCTTT | CASGLDGQNTEAFF
. | TRBJ2-7 | TRBV1 | . | TGCACCAGCAGCCGAAGATTGGAAACCAACTACGAGCAGTACTTC | CTSSRRLETNYEQYF
. | TRBJ1-4 | TRBV18 | . | TGTGCCAGCTCACCTCCTGTCTGGCGGAGGGATGAAAAACTGTTTTTT | CASSPPVWRRDEKLFF
TRBD2 | TRBJ2-3 | TRBV11-3 | once | TGTGCCAGCAGCTTAGGGACTAGCGGGGGGGCAGATACGCAGTATTTT | CASSLGTSGGADTQYF
. | TRBJ2-1 | TRBV20-1 | . | TGCAGTGCCTGGGTCGGTGAGCAGTTCTTC | CSAWVGEQFF
. | TRBJ1-5 | TRBV29-1 | . | TGCAGCGCCCAGTTAGGCAGCAATCAGCCCCAGCATTTT | CSAQLGSNQPQHF
TRBD1 | TRBJ1-3 | TRBV2 | . | TGTGCCAGCAGTGAAGTCATTTACTCCAGGGGGTCTGGAAACACCATATATTTT | CASSEVIYSRGSGNTIYF
TRBD1 | TRBJ1-3 | TRBV5-4 | . | TGTGCCAGCAGCTTAGGGGACAGCGCTGGAAACACCATATATTTT | CASSLGDSAGNTIYF
. | TRBJ2-5 | TRBV29-1 | . | TGCAGCGCCCTAGGGGGGGGAACGGGGCTCCAAGAGACCCAGTACTTC | CSALGGGTGLQETQYF
. | TRBJ1-1 | TRBV15 | . | TGTGCCACCAGCAGAGCCGGATCGAACACTGAAGCTTTCTTT | CATSRAGSNTEAFF
. | TRBJ2-7 | TRBV30 | . | TGTGCCTGGAGTGTACCGGCGAGGGACATGCAGTACTTC | CAWSVPARDMQYF
. | TRBJ2-2 | TRBV4-3 | . | TGCGCCAGCAGCCAAGAGATATTGACAGGTAGCACCGGGGAGCTGTTTTTT | CASSQEILTGSTGELFF
. | TRBJ1-1 | TRBV6-4 | . | TGTGCCAGCAGCGAGGACATGGAGAACACTGAAGCTTTCTTT | CASSEDMENTEAFF
. | TRBJ2-5 | TRBV11-2 | . | TGTGCCAGCAGCCATCCTAAGGCAGTGGCGCTCCAAGAGACCCAGTACTTC | CASSHPKAVALQETQYF
. | TRBJ1-6 | TRBV5-8 | . | TGTGCCAGCAGCTCCACAGGGATATCCTATAATTCACCCCTCCACTTT | CASSSTGISYNSPLHF
TRBD2 | TRBJ2-3 | TRBV4-3 | . | TGCGCCAGCAGCCAAGCAAAAAGCGGGGGGGCCTCTAGCACAGATACGCAGTATTTT | CASSQAKSGGASSTDTQYF
. | TRBJ1-5 | TRBV6-5 | . | TGTGCCAGCAGTTACGTAGGCACGGGACAGCCCCAGCATTTT | CASSYVGTGQPQHF
TRBD2 | TRBJ2-5 | TRBV9 | . | TGTGCCAGCAGCGTAGCATCGCGGGGGTATGGGGAGACCCAGTACTTC | CASSVASRGYGETQYF
. | TRBJ2-4 | TRBV3-1/TRBV3-2 | . | TGTGCCAGCAGCCAAGATGTAAGAGGTGAACTAGCCAAAAACATTCAGTACTTC | CASSQDVRGELAKNIQYF
. | TRBJ2-3 | TRBV6-1 | . | TGTGCCAGCAGTGACCCCAGGGAGGGCACAGATACGCAGTATTTT | CASSDPREGTDTQYF
. | TRBJ1-4 | TRBV2 | . | TGTGCCAGCAGTCTCCGTGCGGGAGGGGAAAAACTGTTTTTT | CASSLRAGGEKLFF
. | TRBJ2-7 | TRBV6-2/TRBV6-3 | . | TGTGCCAGCAGTGATGGACGCTGGGAGCAGTACTTC | CASSDGRWEQYF
TRBD2 | TRBJ2-3 | TRBV6-2/TRBV6-3 | . | TGTGCCAGCAGTCCACTGGCGGGGGGTAGCACAGATACGCAGTATTTT | CASSPLAGGSTDTQYF
TRBD1 | TRBJ2-1 | TRBV7-6 | few | TGTGCCAGCAGCCCACGGGGGACAGGGGTTGATGAGCAGTTCTTC | CASSPRGTGVDEQFF
. | TRBJ1-1 | TRBV6-5 | . | TGTGCCAGCAGGGCTAACACGAACACTGAAGCTTTCTTT | CASRANTNTEAFF
TRBD2 | TRBJ2-1 | TRBV3-1/TRBV3-2 | . | TGTGCCAGCAGCCAACTAGCGGGGGGGTGGGAGCAGTTCTTC | CASSQLAGGWEQFF
. | TRBJ2-1 | TRBV7-3 | . | TGTGCCAGCAGCTGGGAGTTCGGTAATGAGCAGTTCTTC | CASSWEFGNEQFF
TRBD2 | TRBJ2-7 | TRBV9 | . | TGTGCCAGCAGCGTAGGCGATAGCGGGAAGACCTACGAGCAGTACTTC | CASSVGDSGKTYEQYF
. | TRBJ2-3 | TRBV4-1 | . | TGCGCCAGCAGGCAAGAAGACTTCTCCTTGAGGCAGTATTTT | CASRQEDFSLRQYF
. | TRBJ2-2 | TRBV10-3 | . | TGTGCCATGCAAGCGGGTCAGAACACCGGGGAGCTGTTTTTT | CAMQAGQNTGELFF
. | TRBJ2-2 | TRBV2 | . | TGTGCCAGCAGGGGGGCCACCGGGGAGCTGTTTTTT | CASRGATGELFF
. | TRBJ1-2 | TRBV2 | . | TGTGCCAGCAGATACGGGACGGGCTATGGCTACACCTTC | CASRYGTGYGYTF
. | TRBJ1-4 | TRBV18 | . | TGTGCCAGCTCACCACAAAGGGACGGGCGTGAAAAACTGTTTTTT | CASSPQRDGREKLFF
TRBD2 | TRBJ2-3 | TRBV9 | . | TGTGCCAGCAGCTCCCCCGCGGGGGGCACAGATACGCAGTATTTT | CASSSPAGGTDTQYF
. | TRBJ1-1 | TRBV6-5 | once | TGTGCCAGCAGTTACAAGGGAACTGAAGCTTTCTTT | CASSYKGTEAFF
. | TRBJ2-7 | TRBV9 | . | TGTGCCAGCAGCGTCGGAACCGGCAGCTCCTACGAGCAGTACTTC | CASSVGTGSSYEQYF
TRBD2 | TRBJ2-1 | TRBV6-2/TRBV6-3 | . | TGTGCCAGCAGCCTAGCGGGGGAGGGGTACAATGAGCAGTTCTTC | CASSLAGEGYNEQFF
. | TRBJ2-5 | TRBV5-4 | . | TGTGCCAGCAGCCCCGCCACGGCTTCCCAAGAGACCCAGTACTTC | CASSPATASQETQYF
. | TRBJ1-5 | TRBV6-2/TRBV6-3 | . | TGTGCCAGCAGTTATGGGACTTTTAGCAATCAGCCCCAGCATTTT | CASSYGTFSNQPQHF
. | TRBJ1-2 | TRBV4-2 | . | TGTGCCAGCAGCCAAGACCTGGGCAAACCAAACTATGGCTACACCTTC | CASSQDLGKPNYGYTF
. | TRBJ2-5 | TRBV4-1 | . | TGCGCCAGCAGCCAAGGGTCGGGGATCCAAGAGACCCAGTACTTC | CASSQGSGIQETQYF
TRBD2 | TRBJ2-3 | TRBV5-1 | . | TGCGCCAGCAGCTTAGGGACTAGCGGTAGCACAGATACGCAGTATTTT | CASSLGTSGSTDTQYF
. | TRBJ1-2 | TRBV5-6 | once | TGTGCCAGCAGCTTATTGACCCGTTGGCAGGGCTACACCTTC | CASSLLTRWQGYTF
. | TRBJ2-1 | TRBV10-1 | . | TGCGCCAGCAGTTCGGGGGCTTACAATGAGCAGTTCTTC | CASSSGAYNEQFF
. | TRBJ1-2 | TRBV6-1 | . | TGTGCCAGCAGTGAATCAGGGCCTTATGGCTACACCTTC | CASSESGPYGYTF
. | TRBJ1-3 | TRBV4-1 | . | TGCGCCAGCAGCCTAGAACAGCTCTCTGGAAACACCATATATTTT | CASSLEQLSGNTIYF
TRBD2 | TRBJ2-1 | TRBV19 | . | TGTGCCAGTAGTGTTACTAGCGGGGGGGCCTCCAATGAGCAGTTCTTC | CASSVTSGGASNEQFF
. | TRBJ2-1 | TRBV6-8 | . | TGTGCCAGCAAGTTTGGGAGCAGGTGGGACAATGAGCAGTTCTTC | CASKFGSRWDNEQFF